The 11 T cell receptor beta chains below were found in one sample sequenced in a study of T-cell memory formation after mild COVID-19. One entry per CDR3 protein, called by TCRdb with MiXCR from the 5' RACE reads. This table has 250,000 to 300,000 distinct CDR3 sequences, less than 9.5% appearing once. Sequences were obtained from PBMCs or a T cell subset sorted from them (not recorded which). Receptor source: a man between 18 and 29 years old who had mild COVID-19 (a few samples of this study predate the infection). Cell type and time point are not known.

The rearrangement links TRBV20-1 to TRBJ2-7, with 10 nucleotides matching TRBD2. Unmatched junction bases numbered 8, after V lost 5 bases and J lost 4 bases. Germline lookup yields CDR1 DFQATT and CDR2 SNEGSKA (reference sequence). This CDR3 is built from 14 residues. CDR3 sequence: CSASPTSGVYEQYF. In DNA, the CDR3 is TGCAGTGCTTCTCCCACTAGCGGGGTTTACGAGCAGTACTTC.

This clonotype was detected a few times. The chain carries TRBV30 and TRBJ1-1; no clear D gene. The CDR3 extends over 13 amino acids. Trimming took 2 bases from V and 0 from J, leaving 7 bases between them. Germline V gene data show CDR1 as GTSNPN and CDR2 as SVGIG (reference sequence). The DNA for the CDR3 is TGTGCCTGGAGTAGGATACTGAACACTGAAGCTTTCTTT. It translates to CAWSRILNTEAFF.

This sequence joins TRBV27 and TRBJ2-5; 10 bases fit TRBD1. This CDR3 comprises 14 residues. V lost 6 bases, J lost 5 bases, and 6 bases stayed unmatched. Germline values: CDR1 MNHEY, CDR2 SMNVEV (reference sequence). The CDR3 nucleotides read TGTGCCAGCAGCCCGACAGGGGGCGCGGAGACCCAGTACTTC. It encodes CASSPTGGAETQYF.

This clonotype was observed a handful of times. The J gene is TRBJ1-1, the V gene TRBV12-3 or TRBV12-4, with a possible D match to TRBD1 (5 bases). CDR3 size: 11 residues. V shed 6 bases and J shed 10 bases, with 12 bases lying between them. This CDR3 reads CASRGHLGAFF. The CDR3 bases are TGTGCCAGCAGGGGGCATTTAGGAGCTTTCTTT.

The gene calls are TRBV12-3 or TRBV12-4 and TRBJ1-2, with unresolved D. This CDR3 has 15 residues. With 7 bases removed from V and 2 bases from J, the gap between germline ends came to 17 bases. Here the CDR3 DNA reads TGTGCCAGCACCCCGACGTTTTTCCGGAACTATGGCTACACCTTC. Amino acid sequence: CASTPTFFRNYGYTF.

In this sample, this clonotype turned up many times. The chain couples TRBV5-1 to TRBJ2-3; 14 bases agree with TRBD2. Germline values: CDR1 SGHRS, CDR2 YFSETQ. There are 16 residues in the CDR3. V dropped 3 bases and J dropped 3; count of bases not matched to a gene: 3. The CDR3 coding sequence is TGCGCCAGCAGCTGGGGGACTAGCGGGGGAACAGATACGCAGTATTTT. It codes for CASSWGTSGGTDTQYF.

This clonotype was counted only a few times. The chain is built from TRBV12-3 or TRBV12-4 and TRBJ2-3, with 13 bases fitting TRBD2. The CDR3 runs to 17 residues. V dropped 3 bases and J dropped 0; count of bases not matched to a gene: 3. The CDR3 reads CASSFRLAGGSTDTQYF. CDR3 coding DNA: TGTGCCAGCAGTTTCCGACTAGCGGGGGGCAGCACAGATACGCAGTATTTT.

This clonotype showed up just a few times. The genes are TRBV4-1 and TRBJ2-2; D perhaps matches TRBD2 (5 bases). Trimming took 2 bases from V and 13 from J, leaving 11 bases between them. The CDR3 spans 12 residues. CDR1 is MGHRA and CDR2 is YSYEKL in the germline V gene. The CDR3 region is CASSQPRGRLFF. In DNA, the CDR3 is TGCGCCAGCAGCCAACCACGGGGAAGGCTGTTTTTT.

The chain carries TRBV20-1 and TRBJ2-6, with no clear D. The germline V gene has CDR1 DFQATT and CDR2 SNEGSKA (reference sequence). V dropped 6 bases and J dropped 1 base, with 4 bases sitting between them. The CDR3 extends over 12 amino acids. Here the CDR3 reads CSATSGANVLTF. The CDR3 nucleotides read TGCAGTGCAACTTCTGGGGCCAACGTCCTGACTTTC.

This clonotype was seen a few times. The chain combines TRBV19 with TRBJ1-1; 7 bases agree with TRBD1. CDR1 and CDR2 (germline): LNHDA, SQIVND (reference sequence). The J segment lost 1 base and the V segment lost 2 bases, leaving 10 bases of the junction unmatched. The CDR3 length is 17 residues. CDR3 coding DNA: TGTGCCAGTAGTATATTCCCGTACAGGGGCGAGAACACTGAAGCTTTCTTT. Translation gives CASSIFPYRGENTEAFF.

This clonotype has just a few counts. J is TRBJ2-7 and V is TRBV5-4; D uncertain. Trimming took 0 bases from V and 6 from J, leaving 16 bases between them. Per germline, CDR1 SGHNT and CDR2 YYREEE (reference sequence). This CDR3 contains 15 residues. Here the CDR3 reads CASSLGGRDLPEQYF. As DNA, the CDR3 is TGTGCCAGCAGCTTGGGGGGTAGGGATCTCCCCGAGCAGTACTTC.